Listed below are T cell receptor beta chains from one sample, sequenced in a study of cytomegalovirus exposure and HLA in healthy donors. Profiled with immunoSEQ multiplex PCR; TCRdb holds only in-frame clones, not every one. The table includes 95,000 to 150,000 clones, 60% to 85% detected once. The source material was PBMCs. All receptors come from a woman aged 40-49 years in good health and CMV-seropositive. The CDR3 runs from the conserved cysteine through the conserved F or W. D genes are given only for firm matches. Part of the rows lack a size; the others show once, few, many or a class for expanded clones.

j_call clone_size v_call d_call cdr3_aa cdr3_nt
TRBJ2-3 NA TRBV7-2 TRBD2 CASSARTSGGRDTQYF TGTGCCAGCAGCGCCCGGACTAGCGGGGGGCGGGATACGCAGTATTTT
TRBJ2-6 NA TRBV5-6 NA CASGRWDIGANVLTF TGTGCCAGCGGCCGTTGGGACATTGGGGCCAACGTCCTGACTTTC
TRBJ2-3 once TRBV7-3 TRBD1 CASKKGAEDTQYF TGTGCCAGCAAAAAGGGGGCCGAAGATACGCAGTATTTT
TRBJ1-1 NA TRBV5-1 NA CASRRQNRENTEAFF TGCGCCAGCAGAAGGCAAAACAGGGAAAACACTGAAGCTTTCTTT
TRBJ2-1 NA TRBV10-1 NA CARRLLSSYNEQFF TGCGCCAGACGACTTCTAAGCTCCTACAATGAGCAGTTCTTC
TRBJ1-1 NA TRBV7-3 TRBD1 CASSSHRGGGTEAFF TGTGCCAGCAGCTCCCACAGGGGAGGTGGGACTGAAGCTTTCTTT
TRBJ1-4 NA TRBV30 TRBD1 CALAGTGREKLFF TGTGCCTTAGCCGGGACAGGGCGTGAAAAACTGTTTTTT
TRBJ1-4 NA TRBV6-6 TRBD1 CASSPDRGSTNEKLFF TGTGCCAGCAGCCCGGACAGGGGTTCAACTAATGAAAAACTGTTTTTT
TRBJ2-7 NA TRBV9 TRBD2 CASSVGAGGVEQYF TGTGCCAGCAGCGTAGGAGCGGGAGGCGTCGAGCAGTACTTC
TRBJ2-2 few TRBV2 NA CASSAGTPNTGELFF TGTGCCAGCAGTGCCGGTACGCCGAACACCGGGGAGCTGTTTTTT
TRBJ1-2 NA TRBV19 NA CASSMAESGYTF TGTGCCAGTAGTATGGCGGAGTCTGGCTACACCTTC
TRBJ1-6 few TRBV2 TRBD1 CASSQDRGAGNSPLHF TGTGCCAGCAGCCAGGACAGGGGGGCTGGTAATTCACCCCTCCACTTT
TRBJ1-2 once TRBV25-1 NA CASSEYQGGYTF TGTGCCAGCAGTGAATACCAGGGTGGCTACACCTTC
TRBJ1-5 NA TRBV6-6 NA CASKQGDQAQHF TGTGCCAGCAAACAGGGAGATCAAGCCCAGCATTTT
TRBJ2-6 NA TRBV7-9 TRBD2 CASSPRTSGSSGANVLTF TGTGCCAGCAGCCCCCGGACTAGCGGGAGCTCTGGGGCCAACGTCCTGACTTTC
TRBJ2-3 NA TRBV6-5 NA CASSSPSRQQYF TGTGCCAGCAGTTCGCCCTCTCGACAGCAGTATTTT
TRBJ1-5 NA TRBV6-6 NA CASSFERASNQPQHF TGTGCCAGCAGTTTCGAGAGGGCTAGCAATCAGCCCCAGCATTTT
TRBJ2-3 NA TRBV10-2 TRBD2 CASSEGGDRGTDTQYF TGCGCCAGCAGTGAGGGGGGGGATCGGGGCACAGATACGCAGTATTTT
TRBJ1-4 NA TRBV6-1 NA CASSEGTRQGGEKLFF TGTGCCAGCAGTGAAGGGACGAGGCAGGGCGGTGAAAAACTGTTTTTT
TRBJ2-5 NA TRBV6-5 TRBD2 CASSYLAGGVETQYF TGTGCCAGCAGTTACCTAGCGGGGGGTGTGGAGACCCAGTACTTC
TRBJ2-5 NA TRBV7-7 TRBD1 CASSPGQGVGETQYF TGTGCTAGCAGCCCCGGACAGGGGGTTGGGGAGACCCAGTACTTC
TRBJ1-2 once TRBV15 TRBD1 CATSRERGQGSGYTF TGTGCCACCAGCAGGGAAAGGGGACAGGGGAGTGGCTACACCTTC
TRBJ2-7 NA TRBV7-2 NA CASSFQSGSYEQYF TGTGCCAGCAGTTTTCAAAGCGGTTCCTACGAGCAGTACTTC
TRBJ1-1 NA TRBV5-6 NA CASRPDRIRNTEAFF TGTGCCAGCAGACCCGACAGGATTAGAAACACTGAAGCTTTCTTT
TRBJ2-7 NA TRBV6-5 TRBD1 CASSYWTGSYEQYF TGTGCCAGCAGTTACTGGACAGGGTCCTACGAGCAGTACTTC
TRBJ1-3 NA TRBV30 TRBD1 CAWSPGQGNTIYF TGTGCCTGGAGTCCGGGACAGGGAAACACCATATATTTT
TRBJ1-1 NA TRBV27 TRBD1 CASREGGRSGTEAFF TGTGCCAGCAGAGAAGGGGGCCGATCGGGGACTGAAGCTTTCTTT
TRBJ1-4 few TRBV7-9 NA CASSLERELFF TGTGCCAGCAGCTTAGAAAGAGAACTGTTTTTT
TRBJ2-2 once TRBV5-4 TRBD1 CASSSDRGRGGELFF TGTGCCAGCAGCTCGGACAGGGGGCGGGGCGGGGAGCTGTTTTTT
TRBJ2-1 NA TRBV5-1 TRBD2 CASSLTGAGRDEQFF TGCGCCAGCAGCTTGACGGGAGCGGGAAGGGATGAGCAGTTCTTC
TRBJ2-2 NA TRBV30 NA CAWSVQGLDTGELFF TGTGCCTGGAGTGTTCAGGGGTTGGACACCGGGGAGCTGTTTTTT
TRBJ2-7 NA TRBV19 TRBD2 CASSMTGTSGSYEQYF TGTGCCAGTAGTATGACCGGGACTAGCGGATCCTACGAGCAGTACTTC
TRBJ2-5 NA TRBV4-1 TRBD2 CASSQSGTPGGETQYF TGCGCCAGCAGCCAAAGTGGGACCCCGGGGGGAGAGACCCAGTACTTC
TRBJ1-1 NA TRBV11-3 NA CASSWARNTEAFF TGTGCCAGCAGCTGGGCGAGGAACACTGAAGCTTTCTTT
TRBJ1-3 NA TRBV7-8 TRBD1 CASSLVPNDRATSGNTIYF TGTGCCAGCAGCTTAGTACCCAACGACAGGGCTACCTCTGGAAACACCATATATTTT
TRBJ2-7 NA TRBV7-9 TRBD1 CASSRGQEEGEQYF TGTGCCAGCAGCCGCGGACAGGAAGAAGGGGAGCAGTACTTC
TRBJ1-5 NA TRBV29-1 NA CSVEDTNQPQHF TGCAGCGTTGAAGACACTAATCAGCCCCAGCATTTT
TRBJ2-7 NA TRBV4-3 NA CASSQDKQGYEQYF TGCGCCAGCAGCCAAGATAAACAGGGCTACGAGCAGTACTTC
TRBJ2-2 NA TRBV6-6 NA CASWRTNTGELFF TGTGCCAGTTGGAGGACGAACACCGGGGAGCTGTTTTTT
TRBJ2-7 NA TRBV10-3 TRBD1 CATRTGDGYEQYF TGTGCCACCCGAACAGGGGACGGGTACGAGCAGTACTTC
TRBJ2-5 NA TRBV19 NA CASRGQAQETQYF TGTGCCAGTAGGGGGCAGGCCCAAGAGACCCAGTACTTC
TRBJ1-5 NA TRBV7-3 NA CASSLGVRDNLQPQHF TGTGCCAGCAGCTTAGGAGTCCGGGACAATCTTCAGCCCCAGCATTTT
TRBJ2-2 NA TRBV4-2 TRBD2 CASSQTAGAYPGELFF TGTGCCAGCAGCCAGACAGCGGGAGCCTATCCCGGGGAGCTGTTTTTT
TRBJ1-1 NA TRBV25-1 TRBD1 CASSEYKSDRATEAFF TGTGCCAGCAGTGAATATAAATCCGACAGGGCCACTGAAGCTTTCTTT
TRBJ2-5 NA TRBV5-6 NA CASSNRRASGRETQYF TGTGCCAGCAGCAACAGAAGGGCTTCCGGGAGAGAGACCCAGTACTTC
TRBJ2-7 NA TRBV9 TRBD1 CASSVGEGDSYEQYF TGTGCCAGCAGCGTAGGTGAGGGGGACAGCTACGAGCAGTACTTC